The rows below give T cell receptor beta chains drawn from one sample of a study of shared clonotypes between healthy human individuals. The protocol was immunoSEQ multiplex PCR, while the TCRdb copy is restricted to in-frame clones and leaves out a portion. The sample has millions of clones, around 90% seen once. Sequenced sample: naive CD4+ T cells sorted from blood. Every receptor here comes from a young man in good health. Each CDR3 is given with its conserved first and last residue.

v_call	cdr3_aa
TRBV11-1	CASSSQRSDTQYF
TRBV19	CASSPRTGSQETQYF
TRBV2	CASKDSDSGNTIYF
TRBV5-1	CASSLEGDRDNEKLFF
TRBV30	CAWSTGAAEKLFF
TRBV10-3	CAISPQGATYNEQFF
TRBV30	CAWSTGQGARETQYF
TRBV5-6	CASSQDYSGANVLTF
TRBV7-2	CASSSDRFSGNTIYF
TRBV19	CASNLGTGSYEQYF
TRBV5-5	CASSPTGYNQPQHF
TRBV9	CASSVGPTDNEQFF
TRBV19	CASRGPTSGNTIYF
TRBV29-1	CSAAGQGNEKLFF
TRBV30	CAWSVSAYSGNTIYF
TRBV10-3	CAISNGTYEQYF
TRBV6-1	CASRPSHSRAEAFF
TRBV28	CASRGTGMTNYGYTF
TRBV2	CASRGGGFSPLHF
TRBV5-1	CASSLEVPYGYTF
TRBV10-3	CAISESSGREEGTIYF
TRBV10-3	CAISGTREGELFF
TRBV5-4	CASSNRSGTQGAYEQYF
TRBV10-3	CAIRGHDDDREAFF
TRBV11-2	CASSPYDRNYGYTF
TRBV10-3	CAISKGGVATNEKLFF
TRBV2	CASVESGGSGNTIYF
TRBV28	CASSPPAGGAFF
TRBV5-4	CASSFLSGSPGEQYF
TRBV6-5	CASRRYRETNYGYTF
TRBV9	CASSVRDRSGNTIYF
TRBV5-1	CASSLGLAGEQYF
TRBV18	CASSSPTGENSPLHF
TRBV25-1	CASSEGQGRGSPLHF
TRBV6-1	CASSGLAANTGELFF
TRBV7-9	CASRSPQGQGDTGELFF
TRBV7-8	CASSLKAFSEQYF
TRBV19	CASKGRTITDTQYF
TRBV6-5	CASSYEGGGYGYTF
TRBV7-2	CASSTLEQPQETQYF
TRBV28	CASSELLYSYEQYF
TRBV18	CASSQPGTVTYGYTF
TRBV5-4	CASSLAGTSGRRNEQFF
TRBV7-8	CASSSTLGAGNIYEQYF